This T cell receptor (beta chain) stems from a study of blood T cell repertoires in COVID-19. Study-wide context: From the United States, Italy and Spain came samples of acute and convalescent COVID-19. PBMCs, B-cell-depleted T cells, or T cells provided the cDNA or gDNA that made up the material.

In the original processing: By means of reference gene primer amplification, nucleated cell counts were estimated. Profiled with immunoSEQ multiplex PCR; TCRdb holds only in-frame clones, not every one. The D gene and trimming were derived from the DNA, and the V and J assignments and clone size from that table. Among about 110,000 clones listed, 71% were seen once. The CDR3 runs 15 residues. The germline gives CDR1 SGHDN, CDR2 FVKESK. V was cut by 3 bases and J by 0 bases, with 6 bases left in between. J is TRBJ2-6 and V is TRBV14; D gene unclear. This receptor was identified in a woman in her thirties or forties with acute or convalescent COVID-19. The sequenced sample consisted of peripheral blood. The CDR3 bases are TGTGCCAGCAGCCAGTGGCTCTCTGGGGCCAACGTCCTGACTTTC. Residues: CASSQWLSGANVLTF.